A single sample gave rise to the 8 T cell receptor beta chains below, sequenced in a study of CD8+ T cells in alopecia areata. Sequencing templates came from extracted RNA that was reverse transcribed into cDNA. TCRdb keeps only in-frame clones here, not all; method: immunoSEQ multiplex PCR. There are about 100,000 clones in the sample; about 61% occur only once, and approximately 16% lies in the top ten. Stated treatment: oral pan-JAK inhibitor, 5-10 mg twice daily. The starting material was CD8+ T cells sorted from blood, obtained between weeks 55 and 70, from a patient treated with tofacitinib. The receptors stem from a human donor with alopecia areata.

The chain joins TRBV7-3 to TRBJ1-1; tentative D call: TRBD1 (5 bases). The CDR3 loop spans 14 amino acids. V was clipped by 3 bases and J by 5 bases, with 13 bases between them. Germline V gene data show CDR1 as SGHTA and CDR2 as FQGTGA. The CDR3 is CASSLRRGLTEAFF. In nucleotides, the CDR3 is TGTGCCAGCAGCTTGCGCCGGGGGTTGACTGAAGCTTTCTTT. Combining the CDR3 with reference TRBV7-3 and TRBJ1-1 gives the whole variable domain GAGVSQTPSNKVTEKGKYVELRCDPISGHTALYWYRQSLGQGPEFLIYFQGTGAADDSGLPNDRFFAVRPEGSVSTLKIQRTERGDSAVYLCASSLRRGLTEAFFGQGTRLTVV.

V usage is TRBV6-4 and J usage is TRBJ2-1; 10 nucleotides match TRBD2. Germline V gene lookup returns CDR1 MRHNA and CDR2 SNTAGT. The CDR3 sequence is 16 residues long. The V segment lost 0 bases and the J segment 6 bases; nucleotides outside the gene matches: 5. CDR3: CASSDSIAGGSNEQFF. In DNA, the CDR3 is TGTGCCAGCAGTGACTCGATAGCGGGGGGATCCAATGAGCAGTTCTTC.

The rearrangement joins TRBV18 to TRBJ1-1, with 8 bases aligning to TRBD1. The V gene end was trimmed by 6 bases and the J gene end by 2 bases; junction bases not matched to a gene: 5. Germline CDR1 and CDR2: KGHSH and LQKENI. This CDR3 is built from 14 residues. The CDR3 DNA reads TGTGCCAGCTCTTTTGGACAGGGAAACACTGAAGCTTTCTTT. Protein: CASSFGQGNTEAFF.

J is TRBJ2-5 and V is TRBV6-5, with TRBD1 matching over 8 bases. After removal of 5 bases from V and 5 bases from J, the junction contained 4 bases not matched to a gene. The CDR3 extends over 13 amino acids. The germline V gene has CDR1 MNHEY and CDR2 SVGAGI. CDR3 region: CASSGQGWETQYF. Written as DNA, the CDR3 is TGTGCCAGCAGTGGACAGGGCTGGGAGACCCAGTACTTC.

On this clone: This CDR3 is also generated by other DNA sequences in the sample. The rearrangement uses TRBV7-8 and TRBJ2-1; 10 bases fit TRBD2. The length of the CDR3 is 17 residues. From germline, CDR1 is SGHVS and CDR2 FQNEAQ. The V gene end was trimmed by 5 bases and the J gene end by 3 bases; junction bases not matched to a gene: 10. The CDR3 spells CASSPWDERGGYNEQFF. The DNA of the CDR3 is TGTGCCAGCAGCCCATGGGATGAGCGGGGGGGCTACAATGAGCAGTTCTTC.

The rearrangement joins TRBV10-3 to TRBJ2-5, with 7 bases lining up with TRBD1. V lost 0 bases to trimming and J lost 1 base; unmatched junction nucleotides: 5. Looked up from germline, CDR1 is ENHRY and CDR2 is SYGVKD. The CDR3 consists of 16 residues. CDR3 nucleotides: TGTGCCATCAGTGAGTCGACCGGGACAGCCCAAGAGACCCAGTACTTC. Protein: CAISESTGTAQETQYF.

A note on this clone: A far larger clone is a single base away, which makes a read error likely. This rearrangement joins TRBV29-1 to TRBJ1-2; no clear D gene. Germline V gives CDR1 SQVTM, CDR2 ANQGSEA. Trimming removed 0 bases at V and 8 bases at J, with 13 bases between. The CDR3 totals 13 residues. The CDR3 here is CSVEDHGYSGYTF. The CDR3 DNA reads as TGCAGCGTTGAAGATCATGGCTACTCCGGCTACACCTTC.

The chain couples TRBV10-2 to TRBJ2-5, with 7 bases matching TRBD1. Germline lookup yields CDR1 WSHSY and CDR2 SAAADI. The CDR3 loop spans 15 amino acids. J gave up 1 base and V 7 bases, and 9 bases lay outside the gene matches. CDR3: CASKEGAGGQETQYF. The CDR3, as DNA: TGCGCCAGCAAAGAGGGGGCTGGGGGCCAAGAGACCCAGTACTTC.